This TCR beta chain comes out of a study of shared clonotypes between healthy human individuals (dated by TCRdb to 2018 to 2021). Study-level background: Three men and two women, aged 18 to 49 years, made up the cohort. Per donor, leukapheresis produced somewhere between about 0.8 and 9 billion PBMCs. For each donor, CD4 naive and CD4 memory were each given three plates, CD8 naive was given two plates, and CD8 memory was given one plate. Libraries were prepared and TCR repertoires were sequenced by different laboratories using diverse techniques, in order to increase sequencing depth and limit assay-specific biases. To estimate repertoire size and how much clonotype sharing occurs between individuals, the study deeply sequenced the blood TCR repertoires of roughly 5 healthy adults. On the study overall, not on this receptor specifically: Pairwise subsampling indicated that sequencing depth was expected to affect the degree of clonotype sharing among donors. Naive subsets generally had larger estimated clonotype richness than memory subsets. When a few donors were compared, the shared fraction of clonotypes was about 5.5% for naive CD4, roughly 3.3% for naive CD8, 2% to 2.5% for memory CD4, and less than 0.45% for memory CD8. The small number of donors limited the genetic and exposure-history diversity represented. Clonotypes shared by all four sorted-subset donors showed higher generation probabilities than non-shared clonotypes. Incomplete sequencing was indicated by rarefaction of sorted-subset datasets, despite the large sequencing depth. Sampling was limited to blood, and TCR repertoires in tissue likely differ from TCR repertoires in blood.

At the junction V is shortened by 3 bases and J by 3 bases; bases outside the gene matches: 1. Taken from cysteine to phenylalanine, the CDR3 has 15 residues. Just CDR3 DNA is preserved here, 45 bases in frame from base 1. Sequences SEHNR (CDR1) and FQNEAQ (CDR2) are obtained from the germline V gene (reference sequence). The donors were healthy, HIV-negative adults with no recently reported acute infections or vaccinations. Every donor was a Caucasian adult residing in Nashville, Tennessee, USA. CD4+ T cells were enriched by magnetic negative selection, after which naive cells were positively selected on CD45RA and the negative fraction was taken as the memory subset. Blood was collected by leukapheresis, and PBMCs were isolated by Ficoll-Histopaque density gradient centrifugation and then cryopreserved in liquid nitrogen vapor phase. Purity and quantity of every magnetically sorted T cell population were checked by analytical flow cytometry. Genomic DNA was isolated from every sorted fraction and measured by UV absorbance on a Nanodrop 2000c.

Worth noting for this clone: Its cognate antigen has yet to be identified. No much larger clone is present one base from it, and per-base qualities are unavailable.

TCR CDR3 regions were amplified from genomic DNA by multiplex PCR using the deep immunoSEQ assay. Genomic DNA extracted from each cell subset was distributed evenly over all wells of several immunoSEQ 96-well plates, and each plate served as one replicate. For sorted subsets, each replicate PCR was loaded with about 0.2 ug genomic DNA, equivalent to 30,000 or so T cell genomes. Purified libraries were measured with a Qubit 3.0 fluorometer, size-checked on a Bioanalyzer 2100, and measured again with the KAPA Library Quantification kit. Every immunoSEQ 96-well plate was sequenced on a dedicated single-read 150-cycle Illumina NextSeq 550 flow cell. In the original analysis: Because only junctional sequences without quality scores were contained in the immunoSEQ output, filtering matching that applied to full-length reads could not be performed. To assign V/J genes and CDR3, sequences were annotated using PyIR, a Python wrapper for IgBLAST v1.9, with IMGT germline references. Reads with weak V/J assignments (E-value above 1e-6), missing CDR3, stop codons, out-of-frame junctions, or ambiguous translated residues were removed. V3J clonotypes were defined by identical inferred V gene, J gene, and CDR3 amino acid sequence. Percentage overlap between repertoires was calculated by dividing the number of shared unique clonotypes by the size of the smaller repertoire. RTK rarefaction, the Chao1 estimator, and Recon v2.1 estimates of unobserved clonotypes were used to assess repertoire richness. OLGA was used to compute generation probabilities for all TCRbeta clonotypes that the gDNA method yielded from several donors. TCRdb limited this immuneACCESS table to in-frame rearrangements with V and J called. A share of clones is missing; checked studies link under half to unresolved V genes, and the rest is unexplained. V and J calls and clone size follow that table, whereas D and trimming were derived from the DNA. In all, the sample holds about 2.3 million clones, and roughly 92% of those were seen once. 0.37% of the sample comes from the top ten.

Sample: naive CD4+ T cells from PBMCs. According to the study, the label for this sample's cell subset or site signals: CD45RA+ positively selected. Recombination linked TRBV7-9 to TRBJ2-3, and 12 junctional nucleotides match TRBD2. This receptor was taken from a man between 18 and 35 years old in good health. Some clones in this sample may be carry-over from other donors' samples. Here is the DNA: TGTGCCAGCAGCTTTACTAGCGGGAGGACAGATACGCAGTATTTT. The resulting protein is CASSFTSGRTDTQYF.